The 21 T cell receptor beta chains below all came from one sample that was sequenced in a study of blood T cell repertoires in COVID-19. Clones were read by immunoSEQ multiplex PCR, and TCRdb kept only the in-frame ones, dropping some. Among about 220,000 clones, 70% to 85% were seen once, and the ten largest hold around 9.5%. The sample taken for sequencing was peripheral blood. The source is a man over 45 with active or convalescent COVID-19.

The chain is built from TRBV5-1 and TRBJ2-7; 8 positions agree with TRBD2. With 4 bases clipped from V and 5 bases from J, the junction kept 11 bases outside the gene matches. Germline V lookup: CDR1 SGHRS, CDR2 YFSETQ. The CDR3 has 15 residues. For the CDR3, the DNA is TGCGCCAGCAGCCTGGAGGGACTAGTTGTAAACGAGCAGTACTTC. This translates into CASSLEGLVVNEQYF.

This sequence joins TRBV14 and TRBJ2-1, with 8 nucleotides matching TRBD1. The CDR3 consists of 13 residues. The V segment lost 4 bases and the J segment 5 bases; nucleotides outside the gene matches: 1. Looked up from germline, CDR1 is SGHDN and CDR2 is FVKESK. CDR3 nucleotides: TGTGCCAGCAGCCGGACAGGGAACAATGAGCAGTTCTTC. Translated, it gives CASSRTGNNEQFF.

V usage is TRBV19 and J usage is TRBJ1-5; TRBD1 matches at 10 bases. The CDR3 has 15 residues. V dropped 6 bases and J dropped 1; count of bases not matched to a gene: 3. Germline CDR1 LNHDA, CDR2 SQIVND (reference sequence). This chain's CDR3 is CASRGQGRSNQPQHF. The CDR3 bases are TGTGCCAGTAGGGGACAGGGGCGGAGCAATCAGCCCCAGCATTTT.

The V call is TRBV28, the J call TRBJ2-5; 8 bases agree with TRBD1. J was trimmed by 5 bases and V by 4 bases; bases with no gene match: 12. The germline V gene encodes CDR1 MDHEN and CDR2 SYDVKM. The CDR3 covers 16 residues. In nucleotides, the CDR3 is TGTGCCAGCAGTTCCGCAAACAGGGGGGTGGAGGAGACCCAGTACTTC. This codes for CASSSANRGVEETQYF. The full variable domain, with the rest looked up from reference TRBV28 and TRBJ2-5, is DVKVTQSSRYLVKRTGEKVFLECVQDMDHENMFWYRQDPGLGLRLIYFSYDVKMKEKGDIPEGYSVSREKKERFSLILESASTNQTSMYLCASSSANRGVEETQYFGPGTRLLVL.

This sequence joins TRBV20-1 and TRBJ1-1; 8 bases agree with TRBD1. Germline V gene sequence: CDR1 DFQATT, CDR2 SNEGSKA (reference sequence). V shed 3 bases and J 8 bases; nucleotides not matched to a gene: 5. The CDR3 totals 12 residues. The CDR3 sequence: CSASVPGGEAFF. In DNA form, the CDR3 reads TGCAGTGCTAGTGTGCCAGGGGGCGAAGCTTTCTTT.

The rearrangement joins TRBV7-2 to TRBJ1-1, with TRBD1 matching 7 bases. The J segment lost 4 bases and the V segment lost 2 bases, leaving 7 bases of the junction unmatched. The V gene's germline CDR1 is SGHTA and CDR2 FQGNSA. This CDR3 spans 15 amino acids. The CDR3 DNA reads as TGTGCCAGCAGCTTAACAGGGGCAGGTGGCACTGAAGCTTTCTTT. Translating it yields CASSLTGAGGTEAFF.

This chain links TRBV15 with TRBJ1-4, with D possibly TRBD1 on 5 matching bases. The germline V gene has CDR1 LNHNV and CDR2 YYDKDF (reference sequence). Trimming stripped 3 bases from V and 4 bases from J, with 12 bases between. This CDR3 comprises 15 residues. CDR3 nucleotides: TGTGCCACCAGCAGGGCTGGGGGGGATAATGAAAAACTGTTTTTT. The encoded protein is CATSRAGGDNEKLFF.

This clone was counted a single time. The rearrangement links TRBV10-3 to TRBJ1-5; TRBD1 matches at 10 bases. The CDR3 contains 16 residues. With V trimmed by 0 bases and J by 6 bases, 5 bases remained unmatched. Looked up from germline, CDR1 is ENHRY and CDR2 is SYGVKD. In nucleotides, the CDR3 is TGTGCCATCAGTGAGTCGATGGGGACAGGGGTTCAGCCCCAGCATTTT. The encoded protein is CAISESMGTGVQPQHF.

V gene TRBV28 combines with J gene TRBJ2-2; the D gene is possibly TRBD1 (6 bases). The germline V and J ends were trimmed by 5 bases and 4 bases, with 14 bases remaining between them. There are 15 residues in the CDR3. Germline CDR1 and CDR2: MDHEN and SYDVKM. As DNA, the CDR3 is TGTGCCAGCAGTCCAGGGGTCCCGGGCACCGGGGAGCTGTTTTTT. It yields the protein CASSPGVPGTGELFF.

The V and J genes are TRBV28 and TRBJ2-7; 8 positions match TRBD2. Losses at the gene ends were 7 bases for V and 1 base for J; bases not matched to a gene: 3. The CDR3 length is 13 residues. Germline V gene data show CDR1 as MDHEN and CDR2 as SYDVKM. CDR3 sequence (DNA): TGTGCCAGCACGAGCGGGGGATCCTACGAGCAGTACTTC. It specifies CASTSGGSYEQYF.

This clone was seen a single time. The V gene is TRBV4-1, the J gene TRBJ2-6, with 7 nucleotides matching TRBD2. The CDR3 totals 14 residues. From germline, CDR1 is MGHRA and CDR2 YSYEKL. V dropped 10 bases and J dropped 3; count of bases not matched to a gene: 6. Here the CDR3 DNA reads TGCGCCACGGGGACGGGAGGTGGGGCCAACGTCCTGACTTTC. Its translation is CATGTGGGANVLTF.

The chain is built from TRBV29-1 and TRBJ1-1; D gene unclear. CDR3 size: 11 residues. From germline, CDR1 is SQVTM and CDR2 ANQGSEA. The ends were cut back, 7 bases at V and 2 bases at J, with 8 bases in the middle. The CDR3 loop is CSGASNTEAFF. The CDR3 DNA is TGCAGCGGCGCTTCTAACACTGAAGCTTTCTTT.

The chain joins TRBV5-1 to TRBJ1-4; 8 bases match TRBD1. The CDR3 runs to 13 residues. The germline V gene has CDR1 SGHRS and CDR2 YFSETQ. The V and J ends lost 0 bases and 8 bases, in that order; junction bases with no gene match: 0. The CDR3 DNA reads TGCGCCAGCAGCTTGGGGACAGGGGAAAAACTGTTTTTT. Amino acid sequence: CASSLGTGEKLFF.

For this clone: The sample holds other DNA sequences that translate to the same CDR3. The rearrangement uses TRBV18 and TRBJ1-1, with D uncertain. Germline CDR1 KGHSH, CDR2 LQKENI. CDR3 length: 13 amino acids. Trimming took 2 bases from V and 1 from J, leaving 5 bases between them. CDR3 protein: CASSPTENTEAFF. The CDR3 bases are TGTGCCAGCTCACCAACAGAGAACACTGAAGCTTTCTTT.

The sample holds a few counts of this clone. The chain carries TRBV7-2 and TRBJ1-1; a possible D gene is TRBD1 (6 bases). Germline V CDR1 and CDR2: SGHTA, FQGNSA. The CDR3 is made up of 15 amino acids. The ends were cut back, 5 bases at V and 1 base at J, with 14 bases in the middle. The CDR3 DNA reads as TGTGCCAGCAGCACCGGACAGATTAAGAACACTGAAGCTTTCTTT. Its protein product is CASSTGQIKNTEAFF.

This chain uses TRBV5-1 with TRBJ2-2; 13 nucleotides agree with TRBD2. J was trimmed by 6 bases and V by 0 bases; bases with no gene match: 2. The CDR3 is 16 residues long. Germline values: CDR1 SGHRS, CDR2 YFSETQ. The CDR3 here is CASSLELAGGSGELFF. CDR3 in DNA: TGCGCCAGCAGCTTGGAACTAGCGGGAGGGTCCGGGGAGCTGTTTTTT.

The chain recombines TRBV5-1 with TRBJ2-3; no reliable D call. The V end was cut by 4 bases, the J end by 0 bases, with 3 bases between. CDR1 SGHRS and CDR2 YFSETQ come from the germline V gene. The CDR3 is made up of 12 amino acids. CDR3 residues: CASSQSTDTQYF. The CDR3 nucleotides read TGCGCCAGCAGCCAAAGCACAGATACGCAGTATTTT. The complete variable domain, with remaining parts taken from reference TRBV5-1 and TRBJ2-3, reads KAGVTQTPRYLIKTRGQQVTLSCSPISGHRSVSWYQQTPGQGLQFLFEYFSETQRNKGNFPGRFSGRQFSNSRSEMNVSTLELGDSALYLCASSQSTDTQYFGPGTRLTVL.

The chain employs TRBV19 and TRBJ1-4; the D gene is possibly TRBD1 (6 bases). The CDR3 covers 15 residues. Germline CDR1 and CDR2: LNHDA and SQIVND (reference sequence). V was shortened by 9 bases and J by 0 bases, with 14 bases between the two germline ends. As DNA, the CDR3 is TGTGCCAGCTCACAGGGCAAGGCAACTAATGAAAAACTGTTTTTT. The encoded protein is CASSQGKATNEKLFF.

The gene calls are TRBV28 and TRBJ2-1; D not resolved. The germline V and J ends were trimmed by 8 bases and 2 bases, with 7 bases remaining between them. The germline gives CDR1 MDHEN, CDR2 SYDVKM. The CDR3 spans 12 residues. CDR3 coding DNA: TGTGCCAGCGGTACAGCCTACAATGAGCAGTTCTTC. Translating it yields CASGTAYNEQFF.

The chain recombines TRBV5-6 with TRBJ2-7; 13 bases align to TRBD2. J was trimmed by 4 bases and V by 3 bases; bases with no gene match: 13. Germline assignment: CDR1 SGHDT and CDR2 YYEEEE. The CDR3 loop spans 18 amino acids. CDR3 bases: TGTGCCAGCAGCTCGGAAAAGGGACTAGCGGGAACGTGGTACGAGCAGTACTTC. Translating gives CASSSEKGLAGTWYEQYF. Full variable domain (missing parts from reference TRBV5-6 and TRBJ2-7): DAGVTQSPTHLIKTRGQQVTLRCSPKSGHDTVSWYQQALGQGPQFIFQYYEEEERQRGNFPDRFSGHQFPNYSSELNVNALLLGDSALYLCASSSEKGLAGTWYEQYFGPGTRLTVT.

The genes are TRBV6-5 and TRBJ1-5; D perhaps matches TRBD1 (6 bases). With 7 bases removed from V and 0 bases from J, the gap between germline ends came to 13 bases. This CDR3 has 15 amino acids. Germline V gene sequence: CDR1 MNHEY, CDR2 SVGAGI. The CDR3 nucleotides are TGTGCCAGCACTGGACAGCACCATAGCAATCAGCCCCAGCATTTT. Amino acids: CASTGQHHSNQPQHF.